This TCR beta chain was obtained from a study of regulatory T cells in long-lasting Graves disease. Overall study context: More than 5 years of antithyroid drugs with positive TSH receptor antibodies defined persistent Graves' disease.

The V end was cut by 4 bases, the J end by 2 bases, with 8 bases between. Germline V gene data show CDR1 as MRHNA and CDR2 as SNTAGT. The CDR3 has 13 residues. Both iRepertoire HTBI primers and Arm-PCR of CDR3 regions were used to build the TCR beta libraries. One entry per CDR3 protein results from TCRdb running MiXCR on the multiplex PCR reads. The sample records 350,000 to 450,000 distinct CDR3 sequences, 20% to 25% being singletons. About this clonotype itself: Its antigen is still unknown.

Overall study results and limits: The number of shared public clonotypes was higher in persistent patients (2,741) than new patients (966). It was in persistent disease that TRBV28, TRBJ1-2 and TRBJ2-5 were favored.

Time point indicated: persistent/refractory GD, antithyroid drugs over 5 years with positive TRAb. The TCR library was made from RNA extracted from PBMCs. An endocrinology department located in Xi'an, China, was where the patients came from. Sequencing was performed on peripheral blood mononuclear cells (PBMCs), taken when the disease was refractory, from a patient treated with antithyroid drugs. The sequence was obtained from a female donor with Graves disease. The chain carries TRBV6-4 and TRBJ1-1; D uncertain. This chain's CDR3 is CASSVRTNTEAFF. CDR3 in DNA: TGTGCCAGCAGTGTTAGAACAAACACTGAAGCTTTCTTT.